The 11 T cell receptor beta chains given below trace back to one sample, sequenced in a study of T cell responses to AZD1222 COVID-19 vaccine. Repertoires were generated with immunoSEQ multiplex PCR, while TCRdb's copy carries only in-frame clones and drops some. This table has around 89,000 clones, about nine tenths appearing once. Source: peripheral blood, taken on day 0 of AZD1222 vaccination. Receptors were obtained from an adult in good health.

V is TRBV29-1 and J is TRBJ2-3, with 8 bases lining up with TRBD1. This CDR3 comprises 13 residues. Looked up from germline, CDR1 is SQVTM and CDR2 is ANQGSEA. V lost 4 bases, J lost 5 bases, and 5 bases stayed unmatched. The CDR3 DNA follows: TGCAGCGTTGTGGGGACAGGTCGAGATACGCAGTATTTT. Translating gives CSVVGTGRDTQYF.

The chain combines TRBV5-1 with TRBJ1-2; 7 bases align to TRBD1. The V gene end was trimmed by 0 bases and the J gene end by 5 bases; junction bases not matched to a gene: 7. Germline CDR1 reads SGHRS; CDR2 reads YFSETQ. The length of the CDR3 is 15 residues. CDR3 in amino acids: CASSLEGQSLYGYTF. The DNA for the CDR3 is TGCGCCAGCAGCTTGGAGGGACAGAGCCTTTATGGCTACACCTTC.

This clone turned up a few times. V is TRBV25-1 and J is TRBJ1-3; no clear D. This CDR3 comprises 11 residues. Trimming left V 4 bases short and J 8 bases short, with 6 bases between. CDR1 is MGHDK, CDR2 SYGVNS, per germline. CDR3 DNA sequence: TGTGCCAGCAGTGCCGCCCACACCATATATTTT. It translates to CASSAAHTIYF.

The V gene is TRBV7-2, the J gene TRBJ2-5; D is unresolved. The CDR3 runs 13 residues. Germline V gives CDR1 SGHTA, CDR2 FQGNSA. Trimming shortened V by 5 bases and J by 4 bases, and 11 bases separated the two germline ends. For the CDR3, the DNA is TGTGCCAGCAGCCGCGACCGAGGAGAGACCCAGTACTTC. It is translated as CASSRDRGETQYF.

The chain is built from TRBV2 and TRBJ2-7; no definite D call. V lost 2 bases and J 0 bases, leaving 11 bases between the germline ends. Germline lookup yields CDR1 SNHLY and CDR2 FYNNEI. This CDR3 region has 15 residues. CDR3 coding DNA: TGTGCCAGCAGTGAACCGACCCTGAGCTCCTACGAGCAGTACTTC. This encodes CASSEPTLSSYEQYF.

The table lists this clone with a few counts. The J gene is TRBJ1-5, the V gene TRBV7-6; 7 bases match TRBD1. V dropped 5 bases and J dropped 1; count of bases not matched to a gene: 11. The CDR3 sequence is 17 residues long. CDR1 is SGHVS, CDR2 FNYEAQ, per germline. CDR3 nucleotide sequence: TGTGCCAGCAGCCTCACAGGGGATCCACCGAGCAATCAGCCCCAGCATTTT. Translating it yields CASSLTGDPPSNQPQHF.

The chain joins TRBV5-5 to TRBJ2-5, with TRBD1 identical over 10 bases. Germline values: CDR1 SGHKS, CDR2 YYEKEE (reference sequence). The V gene end was trimmed by 2 bases and the J gene end by 2 bases; junction bases not matched to a gene: 6. This CDR3 is built from 16 residues. CDR3 in DNA: TGTGCCAGCAGCTTTCTCCCGGGACAGGGGCAAGAGACCCAGTACTTC. It encodes CASSFLPGQGQETQYF.

This chain uses TRBV7-2 with TRBJ2-7; perhaps TRBD2 as D (5 bases). This CDR3 contains 15 residues. Germline loops: CDR1 SGHTA, CDR2 FQGNSA. The V gene lost 5 bases and the J gene lost 0 bases, with 14 bases spanning the gap. CDR3 loop: CASSIEYGVSYEQYF. CDR3 coding DNA: TGTGCCAGCAGCATAGAATACGGGGTCTCCTACGAGCAGTACTTC.

The rearrangement joins TRBV19 to TRBJ1-3, with a weak D call TRBD1 (5 bases). The CDR3 length is 14 residues. Trimming took off 4 bases at V and 3 bases at J, with 10 bases between the two ends. Germline V CDR1 and CDR2: LNHDA, SQIVND (reference sequence). The DNA for the CDR3 is TGTGCCAGTAGTACACAGACAGATGGAAACACCATATATTTT. Residues: CASSTQTDGNTIYF.

The chain uses TRBV6-6 and TRBJ1-6; no reliable D call. This CDR3 is 12 amino acids long. V lost 9 bases and J 10 bases, leaving 13 bases between the germline ends. Germline values: CDR1 MNHNY, CDR2 SVGAGI (reference sequence). The CDR3 nucleotides read TGTGCCAGTTCTCTCGGTGGGTCACCCCTCCACTTT. Its protein is CASSLGGSPLHF.

This chain joins TRBV6-5 and TRBJ1-5; the D gene is possibly TRBD1 (5 bases). Trimming cost V 8 bases and J 4 bases, with 9 bases left between them. Per the germline V gene, CDR1 is MNHEY and CDR2 is SVGAGI. This CDR3 spans 12 amino acids. Here the CDR3 reads CASRQPNQPQHF. The CDR3 bases are TGTGCCAGCCGACAGCCTAATCAGCCCCAGCATTTT.